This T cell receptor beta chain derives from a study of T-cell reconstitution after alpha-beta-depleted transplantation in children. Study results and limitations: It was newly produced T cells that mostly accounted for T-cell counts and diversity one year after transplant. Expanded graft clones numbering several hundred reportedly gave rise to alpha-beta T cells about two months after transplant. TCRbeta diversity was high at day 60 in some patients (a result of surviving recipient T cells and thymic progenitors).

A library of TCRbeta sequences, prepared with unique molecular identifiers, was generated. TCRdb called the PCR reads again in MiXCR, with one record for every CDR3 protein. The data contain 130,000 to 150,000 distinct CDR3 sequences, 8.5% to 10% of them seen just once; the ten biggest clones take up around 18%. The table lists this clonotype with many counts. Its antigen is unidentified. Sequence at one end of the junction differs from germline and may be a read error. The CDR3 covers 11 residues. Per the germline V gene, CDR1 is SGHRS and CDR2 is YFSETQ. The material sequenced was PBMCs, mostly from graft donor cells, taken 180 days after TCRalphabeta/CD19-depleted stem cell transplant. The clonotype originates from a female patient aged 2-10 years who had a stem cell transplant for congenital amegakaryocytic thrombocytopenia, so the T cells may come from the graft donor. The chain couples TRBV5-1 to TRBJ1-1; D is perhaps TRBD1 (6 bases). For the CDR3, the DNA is TGCGCCAGCGCCCGAGGGGGGACCTTATCATTT. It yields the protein CASARGGTLSF.